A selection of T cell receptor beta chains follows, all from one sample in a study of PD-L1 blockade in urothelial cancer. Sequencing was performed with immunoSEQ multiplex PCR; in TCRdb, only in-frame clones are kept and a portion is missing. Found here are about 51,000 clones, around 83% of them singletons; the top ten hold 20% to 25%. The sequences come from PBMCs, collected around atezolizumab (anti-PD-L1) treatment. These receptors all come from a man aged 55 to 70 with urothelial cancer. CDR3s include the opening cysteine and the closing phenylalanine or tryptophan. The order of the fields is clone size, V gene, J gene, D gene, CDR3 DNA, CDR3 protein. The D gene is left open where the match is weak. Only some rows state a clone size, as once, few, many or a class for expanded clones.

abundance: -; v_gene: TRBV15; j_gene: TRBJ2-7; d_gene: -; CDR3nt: TGTGCCACCAGCACTCGGGTGGCGTCCTACGAGCAGTACTTC; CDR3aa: CATSTRVASYEQYF
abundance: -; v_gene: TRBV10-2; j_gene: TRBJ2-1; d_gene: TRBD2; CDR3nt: TGCGCCAGCAGTGTGGTAGCGGGGGGGCCTAATAGTAATGAGCAGTTCTTC; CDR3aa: CASSVVAGGPNSNEQFF
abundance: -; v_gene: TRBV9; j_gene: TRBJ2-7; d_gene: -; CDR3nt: TGTGCCAGCAGCGTAGGACTAGCCTACGAGCAGTACTTC; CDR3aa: CASSVGLAYEQYF
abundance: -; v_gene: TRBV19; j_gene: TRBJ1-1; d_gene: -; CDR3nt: TGTGCCAGTAGTATGGCACTGAACACTGAAGCTTTCTTT; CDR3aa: CASSMALNTEAFF
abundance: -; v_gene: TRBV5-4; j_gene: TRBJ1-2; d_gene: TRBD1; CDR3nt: TGTGCCAGCAGCTTACAGGGGGCAAAGGGCTACACCTTC; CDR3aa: CASSLQGAKGYTF
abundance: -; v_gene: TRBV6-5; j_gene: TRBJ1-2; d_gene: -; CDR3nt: TGTGCCAGCAGAACACCGGACGCAGGGGGCTACACCTTC; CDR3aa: CASRTPDAGGYTF
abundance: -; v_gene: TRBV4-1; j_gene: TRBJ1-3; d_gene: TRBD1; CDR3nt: TGCGCCAGCAGCCAAAGGGCTACCGGGACAGGGACTGGAAACACCATATATTTT; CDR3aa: CASSQRATGTGTGNTIYF
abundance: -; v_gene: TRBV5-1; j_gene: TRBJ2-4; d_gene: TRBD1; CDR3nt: TGCGCCAGCAGCTTGGCGGGACAGACTGTAGCCAAAAACATTCAGTACTTC; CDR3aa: CASSLAGQTVAKNIQYF
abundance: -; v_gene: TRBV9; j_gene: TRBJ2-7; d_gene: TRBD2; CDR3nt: TGTGCCAGCGGACCCTCTAGCGGGATTGGGTACGAGCAGTACTTC; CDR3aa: CASGPSSGIGYEQYF
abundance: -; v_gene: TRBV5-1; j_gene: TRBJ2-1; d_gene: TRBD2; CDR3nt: TGCGCCAGCAGCTTGTCTAGCGGGAGAGGCAATGAGCAGTTCTTC; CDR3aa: CASSLSSGRGNEQFF
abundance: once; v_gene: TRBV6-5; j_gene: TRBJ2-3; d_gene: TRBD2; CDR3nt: TGTGCCAGCAGTTACTCGCCGGGGGGGGGCACAGATACGCAGTATTTT; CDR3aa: CASSYSPGGGTDTQYF
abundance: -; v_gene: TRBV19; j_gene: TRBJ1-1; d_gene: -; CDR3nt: TGTGCCAGTAGTATAGAACAGTTCGACACTGAAGCTTTCTTT; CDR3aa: CASSIEQFDTEAFF
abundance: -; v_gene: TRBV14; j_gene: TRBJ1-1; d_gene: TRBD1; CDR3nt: TGTGCCAGCAGCCAAGATTACAGGGACAGGTTCAACACTGAAGCTTTCTTT; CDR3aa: CASSQDYRDRFNTEAFF
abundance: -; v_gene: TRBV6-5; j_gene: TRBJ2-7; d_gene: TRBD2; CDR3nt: TGTGCCAGCGGCCGGGGGGGCTCCTACGAGCAGTACTTC; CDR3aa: CASGRGGSYEQYF
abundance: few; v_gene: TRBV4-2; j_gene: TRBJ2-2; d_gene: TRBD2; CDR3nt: TGTGCCAGCAGCCAAGAAACCGGGGGGGCCGGGGAGCTGTTTTTT; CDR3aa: CASSQETGGAGELFF
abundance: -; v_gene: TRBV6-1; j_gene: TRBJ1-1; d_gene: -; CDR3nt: TGTGCCAGCAGTGTGGGGCAGGCGGGAAACACTGAAGCTTTCTTT; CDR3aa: CASSVGQAGNTEAFF
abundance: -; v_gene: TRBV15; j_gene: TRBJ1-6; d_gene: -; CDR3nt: TGTGCCACCAGCAGTTCCGGGAATATTGGTTCACCCCTCCACTTT; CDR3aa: CATSSSGNIGSPLHF
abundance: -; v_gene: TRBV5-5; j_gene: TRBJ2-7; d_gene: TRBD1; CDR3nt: TGTGCCAGCAGCTTGACCCTGGGACAGGGTCCGCACGAGCAGTACTTC; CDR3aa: CASSLTLGQGPHEQYF
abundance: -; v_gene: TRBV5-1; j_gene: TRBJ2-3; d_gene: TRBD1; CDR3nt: TGCGCCAGCAGCTTCGGACAGGCACGGCGCACAGATACGCAGTATTTT; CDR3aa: CASSFGQARRTDTQYF
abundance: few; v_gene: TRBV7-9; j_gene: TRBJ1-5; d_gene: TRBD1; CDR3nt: TGTGCCAGCAGCCCGACAGGGAACCAGCCCCAGCATTTT; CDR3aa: CASSPTGNQPQHF
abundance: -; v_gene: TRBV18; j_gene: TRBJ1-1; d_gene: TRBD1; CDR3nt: TGTGCCAGCTCAGCTCCAGGGGGCCCTGAAGCTTTCTTT; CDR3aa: CASSAPGGPEAFF
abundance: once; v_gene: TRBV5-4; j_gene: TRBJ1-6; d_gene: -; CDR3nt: TGTGCCAGCAGCTTGGTATCGGGCTCCTATAATTCACCCCTCCACTTT; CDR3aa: CASSLVSGSYNSPLHF
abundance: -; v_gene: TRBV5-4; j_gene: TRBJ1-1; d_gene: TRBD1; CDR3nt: TGTGCCAGCAGCTTGGCTGTCGGGACAGGGAACACTGAAGCTTTCTTT; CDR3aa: CASSLAVGTGNTEAFF
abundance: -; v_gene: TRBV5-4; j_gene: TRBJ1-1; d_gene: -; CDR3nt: TGTGCCAGCAGGAAGGGGGAGGGGGTGAACACTGAAGCTTTCTTT; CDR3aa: CASRKGEGVNTEAFF
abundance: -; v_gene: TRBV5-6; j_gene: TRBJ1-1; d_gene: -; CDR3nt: TGTGCCAGCAGCTTGGCTCACACTGGGAGTGAAGCTTTCTTT; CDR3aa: CASSLAHTGSEAFF
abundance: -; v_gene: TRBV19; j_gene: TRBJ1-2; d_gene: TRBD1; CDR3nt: TGTGCCAGTAGTCCTTGGACAGGGGGAGACTATGGCTACACCTTC; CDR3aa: CASSPWTGGDYGYTF
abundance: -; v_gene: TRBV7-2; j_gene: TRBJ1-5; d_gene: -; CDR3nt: TGTGCCAGCAGCAGAACAGGGTATCAGCCCCAGCATTTT; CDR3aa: CASSRTGYQPQHF
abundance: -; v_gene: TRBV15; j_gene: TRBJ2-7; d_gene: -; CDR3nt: TGTGCCACCAGCAGCGAGCGGGCCACCTACGAGCAGTACTTC; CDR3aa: CATSSERATYEQYF
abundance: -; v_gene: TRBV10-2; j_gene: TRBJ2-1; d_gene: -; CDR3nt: TGCGCCAGCAGGGACGACAGGCCGATACAGTTCTTC; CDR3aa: CASRDDRPIQFF
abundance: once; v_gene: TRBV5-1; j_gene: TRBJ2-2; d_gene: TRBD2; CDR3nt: TGCGCCAGCAACCCGACTAGCGTTGACACCGGGGAGCTGTTTTTT; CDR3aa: CASNPTSVDTGELFF
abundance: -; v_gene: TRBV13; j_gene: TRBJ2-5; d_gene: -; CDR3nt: TGTGCCAGCAGCACCGGACAGTACCAAGAGACCCAGTACTTC; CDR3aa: CASSTGQYQETQYF
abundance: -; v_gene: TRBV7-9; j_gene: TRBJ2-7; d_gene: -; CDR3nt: TGTGCCAGCAGCTTAGTCGAGGACTCCTACGAGCAGTACTTC; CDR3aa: CASSLVEDSYEQYF
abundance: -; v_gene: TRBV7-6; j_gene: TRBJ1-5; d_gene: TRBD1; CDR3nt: TGTGCCAGCAGCTTAGGGACAGGGACAGATCAGCCCCAGCATTTT; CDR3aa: CASSLGTGTDQPQHF
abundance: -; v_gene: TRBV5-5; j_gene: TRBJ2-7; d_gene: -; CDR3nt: TGTGCCAGCAGCTTTGTGGTTCAGGGCGTCGAGCAGTACTTC; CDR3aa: CASSFVVQGVEQYF
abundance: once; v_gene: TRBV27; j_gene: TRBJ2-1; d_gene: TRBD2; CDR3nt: TGTGCCAGCAGGTTTTTCCCCGTAGCGGGAGGTCCTAACAGTGAGCAGTTCTTC; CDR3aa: CASRFFPVAGGPNSEQFF
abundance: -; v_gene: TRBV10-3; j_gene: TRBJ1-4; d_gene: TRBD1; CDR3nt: TGTGCCAGCAGACAGGGGGCCCATTCGGAGGAAAAACTGTTTTTT; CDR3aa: CASRQGAHSEEKLFF
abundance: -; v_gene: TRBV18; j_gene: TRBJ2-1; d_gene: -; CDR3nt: TGTGCCAGCTCACCGCGCGACAATGAGCAGTTCTTC; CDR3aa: CASSPRDNEQFF
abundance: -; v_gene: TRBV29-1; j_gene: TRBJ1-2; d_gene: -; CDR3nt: TGCAGCGTTACGGGTCCAGGGTTCAGTGGCTACACCTTC; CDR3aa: CSVTGPGFSGYTF
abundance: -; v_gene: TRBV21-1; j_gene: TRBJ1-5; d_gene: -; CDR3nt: TGTGCCAGCAGCAGTAAGTCTTGGACAGGGCCGGGACAGCCCCAGCATTTT; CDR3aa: CASSSKSWTGPGQPQHF
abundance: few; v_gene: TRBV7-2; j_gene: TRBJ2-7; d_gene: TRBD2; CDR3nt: TGTGCCAGCAGCTTAGCTGGCGGGAGAGTACTCTACGAGCAGTACTTC; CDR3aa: CASSLAGGRVLYEQYF
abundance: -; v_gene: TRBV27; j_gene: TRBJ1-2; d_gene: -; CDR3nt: TGTGCCAGCAGTTTATCATTGGGACTCGGCAACTATGGCTACACCTTC; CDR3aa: CASSLSLGLGNYGYTF
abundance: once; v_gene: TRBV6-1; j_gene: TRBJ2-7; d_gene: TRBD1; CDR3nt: TGTGCCAGCAGACCCCCGGGACAGTCTCACGAGCAGTACTTC; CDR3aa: CASRPPGQSHEQYF
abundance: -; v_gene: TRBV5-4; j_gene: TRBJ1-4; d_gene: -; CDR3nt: TGTGCCAGCAGCTTGTCTCAGGGGAGGGGGGAAAAACTGTTTTTT; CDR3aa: CASSLSQGRGEKLFF
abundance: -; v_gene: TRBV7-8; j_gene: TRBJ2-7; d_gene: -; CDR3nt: TGTGCCAGCAGCTGGGGCTGGGGGGAGGATCAGTACTTC; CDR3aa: CASSWGWGEDQYF
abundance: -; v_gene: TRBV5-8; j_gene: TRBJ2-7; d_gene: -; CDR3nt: TGTGCCAGCAGCTTGAGTTTCACTATCTCCTACGAGCAGTACTTC; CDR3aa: CASSLSFTISYEQYF
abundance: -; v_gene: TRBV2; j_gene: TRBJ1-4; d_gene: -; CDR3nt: TGTGCCAGCAGTGAAGCGCGGGATGAAAAACTGTTTTTT; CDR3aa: CASSEARDEKLFF
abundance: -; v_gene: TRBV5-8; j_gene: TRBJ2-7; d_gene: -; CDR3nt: TGTGCCAGCAGCACACTATACGAGCAGTACTTC; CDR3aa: CASSTLYEQYF
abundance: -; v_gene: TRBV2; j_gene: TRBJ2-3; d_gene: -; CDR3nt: TGTGGAGCGTCCGGGACAATAACAGATACGCAGTATTTT; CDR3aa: CGASGTITDTQYF
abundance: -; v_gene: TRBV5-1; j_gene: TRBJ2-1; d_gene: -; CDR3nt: TGCGCCAGCAGCTTGGCCGGATGGAGGGAATTAAATGAGCAGTTCTTC; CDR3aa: CASSLAGWRELNEQFF
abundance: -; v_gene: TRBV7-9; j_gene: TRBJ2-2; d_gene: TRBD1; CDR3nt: TGTGCCAGCAGCTCGGGACAGGTGCCCGGGGAGCTGTTTTTT; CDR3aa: CASSSGQVPGELFF
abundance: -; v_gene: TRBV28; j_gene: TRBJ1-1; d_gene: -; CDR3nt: TGTGCCAGCAGTTTTGGGCCCCATGGGTCTTTCTTT; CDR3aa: CASSFGPHGSFF